One sample yielded the 4 T cell receptor beta chains listed below, sequenced in a study of PD-1 blockade in classical Hodgkin lymphoma. Clones were read by immunoSEQ multiplex PCR, and TCRdb kept only the in-frame ones, dropping some. The sample lists 19,000 or so clones, 70% to 80% occurring once. The patients all showed relapse after autologous stem cell transplantation, while their brentuximab vedotin exposure varied. Sequenced material: peripheral blood mononuclear cells (PBMCs), taken at baseline. The receptors shown here come from a human donor with classical Hodgkin lymphoma.

V usage is TRBV5-4 and J usage is TRBJ2-1; a possible D gene is TRBD2 (6 bases). The CDR3 contains 13 residues. Trimming removed 4 bases at V and 10 bases at J, with 15 bases between. Germline CDR1 reads SGHNT; CDR2 reads YYREEE (reference sequence). CDR3 sequence: CASSLDYFPEQFF. CDR3 in DNA: TGTGCCAGCAGCCTGGACTATTTCCCCGAGCAGTTCTTC.

The sample holds a few counts of this clone. The V gene is TRBV6-6, the J gene TRBJ1-1; 8 nucleotides match TRBD1. The CDR3 has 12 residues. Germline CDR1 and CDR2: MNHNY and SVGAGI (reference sequence). J lost 6 bases, V lost 6 bases, and 3 bases had no gene match. CDR3 coding DNA: TGTGCCAGCAGCCTACAGGGGGCTGAAGCTTTCTTT. This translates into CASSLQGAEAFF.

The gene calls are TRBV28 and TRBJ1-3; D may be TRBD1 (5 bases). There are 15 residues in the CDR3. Germline V gives CDR1 MDHEN, CDR2 SYDVKM. V shed 4 bases and J shed 0 bases, with 10 bases lying between them. The CDR3 nucleotides are TGTGCCAGCAGTTATGAGGGGCTCTCTGGAAACACCATATATTTT. This translates into CASSYEGLSGNTIYF.

This rearrangement joins TRBV30 to TRBJ2-7; D might be TRBD2 (5 bases). Germline V CDR1 and CDR2: GTSNPN, SVGIG (reference sequence). V was cut by 3 bases and J by 2 bases, with 5 bases left in between. CDR3 size: 11 residues. The CDR3 loop reads CAWRGAYEQYF. The DNA of the CDR3 is TGTGCCTGGAGGGGAGCCTACGAGCAGTACTTC.